The 5 T cell receptor beta chains given below trace back to one sample, sequenced in a study of neurological immune-mediated disorders. TCRdb re-called the 5' RACE reads through MiXCR, storing one row per CDR3 protein. The sample lists tens of thousands of distinct CDR3 sequences, roughly 18% occurring once. Sequenced input: PBMCs. These receptors were obtained from a middle-aged woman in good health.

This clonotype was recorded at least ten times. The rearrangement joins TRBV6-2 or TRBV6-3 to TRBJ2-6; a possible D gene is TRBD2 (6 bases). Germline V gene data show CDR1 as MNHEY and CDR2 as SVGEGT. This CDR3 region has 15 residues. V lost 9 bases, J lost 0 bases, and 12 bases lay in between. DNA for the CDR3: TGTGCCAGTGGGGACTCCAACTCTGGGGCCAACGTCCTGACTTTC. It specifies CASGDSNSGANVLTF.

This clonotype was seen at least ten times. CDR3 loop: CASSLAATSGANVLTF. The DNA of the CDR3 is TGCGCCAGCAGCTTGGCCGCGACCTCTGGGGCCAACGTCCTGACTTTC. The chain combines TRBV5-1 with TRBJ2-6, with unresolved D. CDR1 SGHRS and CDR2 YFSETQ come from the germline V gene. The CDR3 spans 16 residues. V lost 0 bases, J lost 0 bases, and 7 bases lay in between.

Many counts were recorded for this clonotype. The CDR3 nucleotides are TGTGCCAGCAGCCCACCTCGCCCTCAGGGGGCAGGCACTGAAGCTTTCTTT. It translates to CASSPPRPQGAGTEAFF. The chain combines TRBV7-2 with TRBJ1-1; TRBD1 matches at 8 bases. V gave up 5 bases and J gave up 4 bases; unmatched junction bases: 15. The CDR3 runs 17 residues. Germline lookup yields CDR1 SGHTA and CDR2 FQGNSA.

This clonotype has at least ten counts. This chain links TRBV4-3 with TRBJ1-5, with no clear D. The CDR3 is 14 residues long. Germline V gene data show CDR1 as LGHNA and CDR2 as YSLEER. V was shortened by 1 base and J by 0 bases, with 4 bases between the two germline ends. The CDR3 spells CASSQGVSNQPQHF. In DNA, the CDR3 is TGCGCCAGCAGCCAAGGGGTTAGCAATCAGCCCCAGCATTTT.

This clonotype was recorded many times. This chain links TRBV5-1 with TRBJ2-3, with 7 bases fitting TRBD1. Looked up from germline, CDR1 is SGHRS and CDR2 is YFSETQ. J lost 3 bases, V lost 0 bases, and 7 bases had no gene match. This CDR3 is 16 amino acids long. The CDR3 sequence is CASSLGGQSKTDTQYF. The CDR3 nucleotides are TGCGCCAGCAGCTTGGGGGGACAGAGCAAGACAGATACGCAGTATTTT.